A single sample gave rise to the 29 T cell receptor beta chains below, sequenced in a study of shared clonotypes between healthy human individuals. TCRdb keeps only in-frame clones here, not all; method: immunoSEQ multiplex PCR. The repertoire has 150,000 to 200,000 clones, approximately 61% of them found once; the top ten carry more than 9%. Material: memory CD4+ T cells sorted from blood. The subset: CD45RA-negative fraction. The receptors derive from a man aged 25 to 40 in good health.

The rearrangement uses TRBV18 and TRBJ1-3; tentative D call: TRBD1 (5 bases). Trimming took 3 bases from V and 0 from J, leaving 12 bases between them. The CDR3 contains 16 residues. In germline, CDR1 is KGHSH, CDR2 LQKENI. For the CDR3, the DNA is TGTGCCAGCTCACCGCCGACAGCTAACTCTGGAAACACCATATATTTT. The encoded protein is CASSPPTANSGNTIYF. The full variable domain, its missing parts supplied by reference TRBV18 and TRBJ1-3, is NAGVMQNPRHLVRRRGQEARLRCSPMKGHSHVYWYRQLPEEGLKFMVYLQKENIIDESGMPKERFSAEFPKEGPSILRIQQVVRGDSAAYFCASSPPTANSGNTIYFGEGSWLTVV.

DNA of the CDR3: TGTGCCAGCAGCTTTGGCGGCGGATTTTACGAGCAGTACTTC. This gives the protein CASSFGGGFYEQYF. The gene calls are TRBV5-4 and TRBJ2-7; D not resolved. CDR1 is SGHNT, CDR2 YYREEE, per germline (reference sequence). V lost 2 bases and J 4 bases, leaving 13 bases between the germline ends. There are 14 residues in the CDR3.

The genes are TRBV28 and TRBJ2-7; D not certain. V was clipped by 2 bases and J by 2 bases, with 4 bases between them. This CDR3 contains 12 residues. Germline-derived CDR1 and CDR2 are MDHEN and SYDVKM. CDR3 sequence (DNA): TGTGCCAGCAGTTTAGCCGCCTACGAGCAGTACTTC. Protein sequence: CASSLAAYEQYF.

This clone was detected a few times. The DNA for the CDR3 is TGTGCCAGCTTAGGGAACAATGAGCAGTTCTTC. Its protein is CASLGNNEQFF. The chain links TRBV28 to TRBJ2-1; D gene unclear. Germline CDR1 MDHEN, CDR2 SYDVKM. The CDR3 is 11 amino acids. The V gene lost 8 bases and the J gene lost 5 bases, with 7 bases spanning the gap.

There are a few counts of this clone. The rearrangement links TRBV2 to TRBJ2-1; D gene uncertain. V lost 2 bases to trimming and J lost 3 bases, with 11 bases between them. This CDR3 is built from 15 residues. Germline CDR1 is SNHLY and CDR2 is FYNNEI. The CDR3 region has the DNA TGTGCCAGCAGTGAAAGTGGTCTCGTCTACAATGAGCAGTTCTTC. This sequence encodes CASSESGLVYNEQFF.

The chain employs TRBV25-1 and TRBJ2-5, with 9 bases fitting TRBD1. Germline V gives CDR1 MGHDK, CDR2 SYGVNS. This CDR3 has 17 residues. V shed 3 bases and J 2 bases; nucleotides not matched to a gene: 10. The CDR3 loop is CASSDRDRVEGQETQYF. The CDR3 DNA reads TGTGCCAGCAGTGACCGGGACAGGGTGGAGGGGCAAGAGACCCAGTACTTC.

The genes are TRBV5-4 and TRBJ2-5; D unclear. Germline CDR1 SGHNT, CDR2 YYREEE (reference sequence). CDR3 size: 13 residues. Trimming stripped 4 bases from V and 3 bases from J, with 10 bases between. The CDR3 bases are TGTGCCAGCAGCAACTTCGGTAAAGAGACCCAGTACTTC. Protein product: CASSNFGKETQYF.

This CDR3 reads CASSSAKAASTDTQYF. Written as DNA, the CDR3 is TGTGCCAGCAGCTCGGCAAAGGCAGCTAGCACAGATACGCAGTATTTT. The rearrangement joins TRBV5-6 to TRBJ2-3; D gene unclear. The V end lost 3 bases, the J end lost 0 bases, and 14 bases lay between the germline ends. The CDR3 length is 16 residues. The V gene's germline CDR1 is SGHDT and CDR2 YYEEEE.

J is TRBJ2-3 and V is TRBV9, with TRBD2 matching over 11 bases. Germline V gene data show CDR1 as SGDLS and CDR2 as YYNGEE. The CDR3 has 14 residues. V dropped 7 bases and J dropped 3; count of bases not matched to a gene: 4. This chain's CDR3 is CASARLAGTDTQYF. The CDR3 DNA reads as TGTGCCAGCGCCAGACTAGCGGGAACAGATACGCAGTATTTT.

The CDR3 is CASSPRSPSEQFF. The CDR3 nucleotides read TGTGCCAGCTCACCACGCTCCCCTAGTGAGCAGTTCTTC. The rearrangement links TRBV18 to TRBJ2-1; no clear D gene. The CDR3 runs to 13 residues. Deletions cut 1 base from V and 9 bases from J, with 10 bases between. Germline loops: CDR1 KGHSH, CDR2 LQKENI.

The chain joins TRBV29-1 to TRBJ2-3, with 9 bases aligning to TRBD2. This CDR3 contains 15 residues. With V trimmed by 3 bases and J by 4 bases, 8 bases remained unmatched. CDR1 is SQVTM and CDR2 is ANQGSEA in the germline V gene. This CDR3 is CSVDGAGGSPDTQYF. As DNA, the CDR3 is TGCAGCGTTGATGGGGCGGGAGGGTCCCCAGATACGCAGTATTTT.

This clone has more than one count but fewer than ten. The same CDR3 is also encoded by other DNA sequences in this sample. The J gene is TRBJ1-4, the V gene TRBV5-1; D possibly corresponds to TRBD1 (5 bases). Germline lookup yields CDR1 SGHRS and CDR2 YFSETQ. This CDR3 comprises 15 residues. V was pared by 1 base and J by 4 bases, with 11 bases between. The CDR3 is CASSLRDGLNEKLFF. The CDR3 nucleotides read TGCGCCAGCAGCTTGCGGGACGGGCTTAATGAAAAACTGTTTTTT.

The J gene is TRBJ2-3, the V gene TRBV2, with D tentatively TRBD2 (5 bases). This CDR3 region has 17 residues. V was shortened by 2 bases and J by 5 bases, with 20 bases between the two germline ends. Germline V gene lookup returns CDR1 SNHLY and CDR2 FYNNEI. The CDR3 DNA reads as TGTGCCAGCAGTGAAAGGTCAACGGGGTTAGGGAAAGATACGCAGTATTTT. As protein: CASSERSTGLGKDTQYF.

The chain carries TRBV5-1 and TRBJ1-2; 7 nucleotides match TRBD1. The CDR3 spans 14 residues. The germline CDR1 and CDR2 sequences are SGHRS and YFSETQ. Losses at the gene ends were 0 bases for V and 6 bases for J; bases not matched to a gene: 5. The CDR3 region is CASSLGQGADGYTF. For the CDR3, the DNA is TGCGCCAGCAGCTTGGGACAGGGAGCAGATGGCTACACCTTC.

The sample holds one count of this clone. The chain employs TRBV5-6 and TRBJ1-5, with a tentative D call TRBD1 (6 bases). In germline, CDR1 is SGHDT, CDR2 YYEEEE. The CDR3 spans 13 residues. The germline V and J ends were trimmed by 4 bases and 6 bases, with 11 bases remaining between them. The CDR3: CASSAQGFQPQHF. The CDR3, as DNA: TGTGCCAGCAGCGCACAGGGTTTTCAGCCCCAGCATTTT.

The rearrangement uses TRBV7-2 and TRBJ1-5, with 7 positions matching TRBD1. CDR1 is SGHTA and CDR2 is FQGNSA in the germline V gene. The ends lost 6 bases at V and 2 bases at J; junction bases unmatched: 1. This CDR3 is 13 amino acids long. The CDR3, as DNA: TGTGCCAGCAGTACAGGGGGCAATCAGCCCCAGCATTTT. Its protein is CASSTGGNQPQHF.

This clone was picked up a small number of times. The chain recombines TRBV14 with TRBJ2-7, with a possible D match to TRBD2 (6 bases). CDR1 is SGHDN and CDR2 is FVKESK in the germline V gene. V was clipped by 4 bases and J by 13 bases, with 20 bases between them. The CDR3 totals 13 residues. CDR3 residues: CASSPRDSTFAYF. CDR3 nucleotide sequence: TGTGCCAGCAGCCCCCGGGACTCCACTTTCGCCTACTTC.

This clone was counted a single time. The chain recombines TRBV5-4 with TRBJ2-2, with TRBD1 matching 8 bases. The V and J ends lost 0 bases and 7 bases, in that order; junction bases with no gene match: 8. CDR1 and CDR2 (germline): SGHNT, YYREEE (reference sequence). CDR3 length: 16 amino acids. CDR3 region: CASSLAGQGGGGELFF. CDR3 DNA sequence: TGTGCCAGCAGCTTGGCCGGACAGGGTGGGGGCGGGGAGCTGTTTTTT. The variable domain in full, completed from reference TRBV5-4 and TRBJ2-2, reads ETGVTQSPTHLIKTRGQQVTLRCSSQSGHNTVSWYQQALGQGPQFIFQYYREEENGRGNFPPRFSGLQFPNYSSELNVNALELDDSALYLCASSLAGQGGGGELFFGEGSRLTVL.

This chain joins TRBV9 and TRBJ2-1; the D gene is possibly TRBD2 (5 bases). Germline CDR1 is SGDLS and CDR2 is YYNGEE. The CDR3 contains 15 residues. Trimming pared 0 bases from V and 2 bases from J, leaving 9 bases between. DNA of the CDR3: TGTGCCAGCAGCGTAGCTTCCGGGGCCTACAATGAGCAGTTCTTC. This gives the protein CASSVASGAYNEQFF.

This sequence joins TRBV30 and TRBJ1-1; D possibly corresponds to TRBD1 (5 bases). CDR3 length: 14 residues. Germline V gene lookup returns CDR1 GTSNPN and CDR2 SVGIG (reference sequence). Trimming cost V 1 base and J 3 bases, with 12 bases left between them. Written as DNA, the CDR3 is TGTGCCTGGAGTGGGGGGGGAGGTTACACTGAAGCTTTCTTT. As protein: CAWSGGGGYTEAFF.

The V and J genes are TRBV20-1 and TRBJ2-3; D remains ambiguous. Between the trimmed V and J ends, which lost 5 bases and 8 bases, there was a span of 8 bases. Per germline, CDR1 DFQATT and CDR2 SNEGSKA (reference sequence). The CDR3 loop spans 10 amino acids. DNA for the CDR3: TGCAGTGCTCAAGGAGTTACGCAGTATTTT. Encoded protein: CSAQGVTQYF.

V is TRBV7-2 and J is TRBJ2-1, with 12 bases matching TRBD1. Germline CDR1 SGHTA, CDR2 FQGNSA. There are 16 residues in the CDR3. Losses at the gene ends were 1 base for V and 7 bases for J; bases not matched to a gene: 5. The CDR3 DNA reads TGTGCCAGCAGCTTAGGGGGGACAGGGGGCTGGAATGAGCAGTTCTTC. Protein product: CASSLGGTGGWNEQFF.

This chain links TRBV25-1 with TRBJ2-3; D not certain. Between the trimmed V and J ends, which lost 2 bases and 6 bases, there was a span of 0 bases. Germline V CDR1 and CDR2: MGHDK, SYGVNS. The CDR3 is made up of 10 amino acids. The CDR3: CASSEDTQYF. The CDR3 DNA reads TGTGCCAGCAGTGAAGATACGCAGTATTTT.

The chain links TRBV6-1 to TRBJ1-5; a weak D match, TRBD1 (5 bases). Deletions cut 9 bases from V and 4 bases from J, with 16 bases between. This CDR3 is built from 14 residues. Germline CDR1 MNHNS, CDR2 SASEGT. The CDR3 reads CASFETGGNQPQHF. DNA for the CDR3: TGTGCCAGTTTCGAGACTGGGGGGAATCAGCCCCAGCATTTT.

J is TRBJ1-5 and V is TRBV19, with D possibly TRBD1 on 6 matching bases. Germline CDR1 is LNHDA and CDR2 is SQIVND (reference sequence). The V end lost 2 bases, the J end lost 0 bases, and 8 bases lay between the germline ends. This CDR3 spans 15 amino acids. The CDR3 protein is CASSIFRGSNQPQHF. CDR3 sequence (DNA): TGTGCCAGTAGTATATTCAGGGGTAGCAATCAGCCCCAGCATTTT. The variable domain in full, completed from reference TRBV19 and TRBJ1-5, reads DGGITQSPKYLFRKEGQNVTLSCEQNLNHDAMYWYRQDPGQGLRLIYYSQIVNDFQKGDIAEGYSVSREKKESFPLTVTSAQKNPTAFYLCASSIFRGSNQPQHFGDGTRLSIL.

The chain is built from TRBV7-2 and TRBJ2-5; the D is unclear. Germline CDR1 reads SGHTA; CDR2 reads FQGNSA. The V end was cut by 4 bases, the J end by 5 bases, with 14 bases between. The CDR3 runs 14 residues. CDR3: CASSSPRGGETQYF. Here the CDR3 DNA reads TGTGCCAGCAGCTCTCCTCGCGGTGGGGAGACCCAGTACTTC. The full variable domain, rest sourced from reference TRBV7-2 and TRBJ2-5, is GAGVSQSPSNKVTEKGKDVELRCDPISGHTALYWYRQSLGQGLEFLIYFQGNSAPDKSGLPSDRFSAERTGGSVSTLTIQRTQQEDSAVYLCASSSPRGGETQYFGPGTRLLVL.

The J gene is TRBJ1-2, the V gene TRBV9; D unclear. Germline V lookup: CDR1 SGDLS, CDR2 YYNGEE. The CDR3 covers 12 residues. V was cut by 0 bases and J by 6 bases, with 6 bases left in between. The CDR3 region is CASSVAGDGYTF. In DNA, the CDR3 is TGTGCCAGCAGCGTAGCTGGAGATGGCTACACCTTC.

V usage is TRBV5-1 and J usage is TRBJ1-2, with TRBD1 as a possible D gene (5 bases). Germline lookup yields CDR1 SGHRS and CDR2 YFSETQ. The V end lost 0 bases, the J end lost 8 bases, and 11 bases lay between the germline ends. CDR3 length: 13 residues. CDR3 region: CASSLAQGNGYTF. The CDR3 nucleotides read TGCGCCAGCAGCTTGGCCCAGGGCAACGGCTACACCTTC.

The chain joins TRBV5-4 to TRBJ1-2; D call uncertain. This CDR3 region has 13 residues. The germline gives CDR1 SGHNT, CDR2 YYREEE (reference sequence). Trimming left V 0 bases short and J 2 bases short, with 5 bases between. CDR3 DNA: TGTGCCAGCAGCTTGGACCCCAACTATGGCTACACCTTC. Encoded protein: CASSLDPNYGYTF.